The entry below describes one T cell receptor beta chain. The PCR made use of 60 Vbeta and 13 Jbeta primers. Assay used: immunoSEQ multiplex PCR; TCRdb lists only in-frame clones, some missing. Of 100,000 to 150,000 clones listed, approximately 8.6% are singletons. Germline V gene sequence: CDR1 MNHEY, CDR2 SVGAGI. J was trimmed by 3 bases and V by 4 bases; bases with no gene match: 6. The CDR3 is 15 amino acids. This entry belongs to a study of cytomegalovirus exposure and HLA in healthy donors. The chain recombines TRBV6-5 with TRBJ2-7; 10 nucleotides match TRBD2. This sequence was found in a woman aged 40-49 years in good health and CMV-seropositive. Sequencing was carried out using PBMCs. The CDR3 nucleotides read TGTGCCAGCAGTTTCACTAGCGGGGAATTCTACGAGCAGTACTTC. Its translation is CASSFTSGEFYEQYF.